The T cell receptor (beta chain) under discussion was sequenced for a study of OX40 agonist ivuxolimab in advanced cancers. Study in general: In this cohort, patients received ivuxolimab, an agonistic anti-OX40 (CD134) antibody. Study observations and caveats: The authors did not determine the antigen specificity of the expanded peripheral T cells. Blood T cells, both CD4+ and CD8+, expanded clonally by week 6 at 0.1 to 3.0 mg/kg.

The data were produced by immunoSEQ multiplex PCR, yet TCRdb's version contains in-frame clones alone and is incomplete. The table shows about 100,000 clones, with approximately 91% occurring only once. In regard to this clone: Its antigen is unknown.

The V end was cut by 8 bases, the J end by 0 bases, with 17 bases between. CDR3 size: 16 residues. This clonotype originated in an adult with an advanced solid tumor such as melanoma, head and neck, liver or kidney cancer. V gene TRBV5-3 combines with J gene TRBJ1-4; D possibly corresponds to TRBD1 (6 bases). TRBV5-3 is recorded as an ORF, its role being uncertain. The source was CD4+ or CD8+ T cells sorted from blood, collected in a trial of the OX40 agonist ivuxolimab. CDR3 protein: CASRRGPLATNEKLFF. CDR3 DNA: TGTGCCAGCCGGCGGGGGCCCCTTGCAACTAATGAAAAACTGTTTTTT.